Only a few counts were recorded for the clone carrying this T cell receptor beta chain. These data belong to a study of T cells in Graves' hyperthyroidism and ophthalmopathy. Researchers took RNA transcripts and amplified the TCR beta CDR3 regions from them. Carried out on the TCR CDR3, a first-round RT-PCR used the HTBI primer set. One entry per CDR3 protein results from TCRdb running MiXCR on the multiplex PCR reads. The data show 700,000 to 950,000 distinct CDR3 sequences, with approximately 36% seen just once and roughly 30% held by the top ten. The CDR3 covers 15 residues. Germline CDR1 and CDR2: SGHVS and FNYEAQ. V was cut by 3 bases and J by 6 bases, with 17 bases left in between.

V and J are TRBV7-6 and TRBJ1-1; perhaps TRBD1 as D (5 bases). The TCR was taken from a woman aged 40 to 50 with Graves' hyperthyroidism. Input material: blood. The CDR3 is CASSLRDYSGAEAFF. CDR3 in DNA: TGTGCCAGCAGCTTGCGGGACTACTCTGGGGCTGAAGCTTTCTTT. Full variable domain (remainder filled in from reference TRBV7-6 and TRBJ1-1): GAGVSQSPRYKVTKRGQDVALRCDPISGHVSLYWYRQALGQGPEFLTYFNYEAQQDKSGLPNDRFSAERPEGSISTLTIQRTEQRDSAMYRCASSLRDYSGAEAFFGQGTRLTVV.